The 30 T cell receptor beta chains below come from one sample, sequenced in a study of blood T cells in healthy people across ages. A second PCR, run for about 7 to 11 cycles, used a sample-barcoded 5' primer plus a J-beta primer mix. MiXCR, run by TCRdb on the 5' RACE reads, gives a single entry per CDR3 protein. This table has approximately 820,000 distinct CDR3 sequences, 40% to 50% appearing once. The material sequenced was blood. The receptors derive from a man between 60 and 75 years old in good health.

The chain recombines TRBV29-1 with TRBJ2-3, with D uncertain. The CDR3 consists of 13 residues. V lost 4 bases to trimming and J lost 0 bases, with 8 bases between them. Germline V gene sequence: CDR1 SQVTM, CDR2 ANQGSEA. The CDR3 DNA follows: TGCAGCGTTGGGCAGTCGAGCACAGATACGCAGTATTTT. It yields the protein CSVGQSSTDTQYF.

V usage is TRBV7-3 and J usage is TRBJ1-6; possibly TRBD1 for D (5 bases). The length of the CDR3 is 16 residues. Germline loops: CDR1 SGHTA, CDR2 FQGTGA. V gave up 0 bases and J gave up 7 bases, with 13 bases separating them. In DNA form, the CDR3 reads TGTGCCAGCAGCTTAACGGGGCAAACCAGCAATTCACCCCTCCACTTT. Amino acid sequence: CASSLTGQTSNSPLHF.

The rearrangement uses TRBV6-1 and TRBJ2-4; 7 nucleotides match TRBD2. The DNA end is a closer match to TRBJ2-7, so the J assignment may be wrong. The germline gives CDR1 MNHNS, CDR2 SASEGT. This CDR3 spans 12 amino acids. The CDR3: CASRASGYEQYF. CDR3 DNA sequence: TGTGCCAGCAGGGCTAGCGGTTACGAGCAGTACTTC.

Ten or more counts support this clonotype. The chain joins TRBV5-1 to TRBJ2-5; 9 nucleotides match TRBD1. This CDR3 comprises 14 residues. Germline CDR1 SGHRS, CDR2 YFSETQ. Trimming at V came to 4 bases and at J to 4 bases, leaving 5 bases not matched to a gene. CDR3 region: CASSQTGGGETQYF. CDR3 DNA sequence: TGCGCCAGCAGCCAGACAGGGGGAGGAGAGACCCAGTACTTC.

The genes are TRBV2 and TRBJ2-4, with 8 nucleotides matching TRBD2. The DNA end is more similar to TRBJ2-7, so the J call may be wrong. The CDR3 covers 16 residues. Germline values: CDR1 SNHLY, CDR2 FYNNEI. CDR3 nucleotide sequence: TGTGCCAGCAGTGGGTTAACTAGCGGAAATCAATACGAGCAGTACTTC. Protein product: CASSGLTSGNQYEQYF.

This clonotype was picked up a small number of times. The chain is built from TRBV7-2 and TRBJ2-5; TRBD2 agrees at 9 bases. Trimming took 5 bases from V and 11 from J; bases not matched to a gene: 15. This CDR3 has 15 amino acids. From germline, CDR1 is SGHTA and CDR2 FQGNSA. DNA for the CDR3: TGTGCCAGCAGCCCGCGACTAGCGGTAAATGGTGGGCAGTACTTC. Protein product: CASSPRLAVNGGQYF.

The gene calls are TRBV4-3 and TRBJ2-1; weak D call: TRBD1 (5 bases). CDR1 is LGHNA, CDR2 YSLEER, per germline. V was clipped by 0 bases and J by 8 bases, with 11 bases between them. The CDR3 consists of 14 residues. The CDR3 nucleotides read TGCGCCAGCAGCCAAGACTGGCAGGGTGATGAGCAGTTCTTC. This sequence encodes CASSQDWQGDEQFF.

This clonotype occurred once. This rearrangement joins TRBV7-2 to TRBJ1-1, with a weak D call TRBD1 (5 bases). With 1 base removed from V and 2 bases from J, the gap between germline ends came to 17 bases. Per the germline V gene, CDR1 is SGHTA and CDR2 is FQGNSA. The CDR3 has 17 amino acids. CDR3 sequence reads: CASSLVAGLGKNTEAFF. DNA of the CDR3: TGTGCCAGCAGCTTAGTGGCAGGGCTCGGAAAAAACACTGAAGCTTTCTTT.

This chain connects TRBV12-3 or TRBV12-4 to TRBJ2-6; D is ambiguous. V lost 3 bases, J lost 0 bases, and 6 bases lay in between. The length of the CDR3 is 15 residues. The CDR3 spells CASSFRRSGANVLTF. The CDR3 region has the DNA TGTGCCAGCAGTTTCCGGCGCTCTGGGGCCAACGTCCTGACTTTC.

In the case of this clonotype: Just one base apart from a much larger clone, this may be a read error. The chain recombines TRBV12-3 or TRBV12-4 with TRBJ2-7; possible D gene TRBD2, 5 bases. This CDR3 is built from 14 residues. V was pared by 2 bases and J by 7 bases, with 15 bases between. The CDR3: CASSLTSPYNEQYF. In DNA, the CDR3 is TGTGCCAGCAGTTTAACTAGTCCCTACAATGAGCAGTACTTC.

The chain employs TRBV27 and TRBJ1-5; 7 nucleotides agree with TRBD1. The CDR3 is 14 residues long. CDR1 is MNHEY and CDR2 is SMNVEV in the germline V gene (reference sequence). The ends lost 5 bases at V and 8 bases at J; junction bases unmatched: 9. The CDR3 loop reads CASSPKTGPEPQHF. CDR3 DNA: TGTGCCAGCAGTCCGAAGACAGGGCCGGAGCCCCAGCATTTT.

This clonotype showed up many times. The chain employs TRBV4-2 and TRBJ2-5; tentative D call: TRBD2 (6 bases). Germline-derived CDR1 and CDR2 are LGHNA and YNFKEQ. Trimming pared 1 base from V and 1 base from J, leaving 22 bases between. This CDR3 is 19 amino acids long. This CDR3 is CASSQVPRLGRDFQETQYF. For the CDR3, the DNA is TGTGCCAGCAGCCAAGTCCCACGCCTCGGCCGGGACTTCCAAGAGACCCAGTACTTC.

Worth noting for this clonotype: A read error is possible here, since a much larger clone lies one base away. Here the CDR3 reads CASSSLVSIQYF. CDR3 nucleotides: TGTGCCAGCAGTTCACTAGTAAGCATTCAGTACTTC. This chain uses TRBV2 with TRBJ2-4, with D maybe TRBD2 (5 bases). V lost 5 bases, J lost 9 bases, and 11 bases lay in between. The CDR3 runs to 12 residues. Germline V gives CDR1 SNHLY, CDR2 FYNNEI.

This chain joins TRBV7-9 and TRBJ2-5; either TRBD1 or TRBD2 may supply D (6 bases each). Looked up from germline, CDR1 is SEHNR and CDR2 is FQNEAQ (reference sequence). Trimming cost V 2 bases and J 2 bases, with 12 bases left between them. The CDR3 has 15 amino acids. The CDR3 here is CASSLLGGIQETQYF. The CDR3 DNA reads TGTGCCAGCAGCTTACTCGGGGGCATACAAGAGACCCAGTACTTC.

This clonotype showed up many times. The chain employs TRBV4-1 and TRBJ2-1; tentative D call: TRBD2 (5 bases). The CDR3 has 14 residues. Looked up from germline, CDR1 is MGHRA and CDR2 is YSYEKL. With 4 bases removed from V and 10 bases from J, the gap between germline ends came to 17 bases. The CDR3 region has the DNA TGCGCCAGCAGCCGCGGATACGAGGGCTACGAGCAGTTCTTC. As protein: CASSRGYEGYEQFF.

This rearrangement joins TRBV7-8 to TRBJ2-4, with 10 positions matching TRBD1. The J call may be in error: the DNA end matches TRBJ2-7 better. Germline CDR1 and CDR2: SGHVS and FQNEAQ. CDR3 length: 15 residues. The DNA for the CDR3 is TGTGCCAGCAGTTCGGACAGGGGGTGGTCCTACGAGCAGTACTTC. Protein product: CASSSDRGWSYEQYF.

In its sample, this clonotype was seen a few times. The V and J genes are TRBV20-1 and TRBJ1-2; weak D call: TRBD1 (5 bases). CDR1 is DFQATT, CDR2 SNEGSKA, per germline (reference sequence). The CDR3 extends over 15 amino acids. V was trimmed by 3 bases and J by 12 bases, leaving 26 bases between them. The DNA for the CDR3 is TGCAGTGCTAGGGATAACAACAGGAGGATAGGGGACGACACCTTC. The encoded protein is CSARDNNRRIGDDTF.

This clonotype occurred a few times. This rearrangement joins TRBV11-3 to TRBJ2-3, with 9 nucleotides matching TRBD1. CDR1 and CDR2 from the germline V gene are SGHNT and YENEEA. The CDR3 is 17 amino acids. Trimming took 2 bases from V and 2 from J; bases not matched to a gene: 8. As DNA, the CDR3 is TGTGCCAGCAGCTTAAGTTGGACAGGGGATTTCACAGATACGCAGTATTTT. Amino acids: CASSLSWTGDFTDTQYF.

The chain combines TRBV12-3 or TRBV12-4 with TRBJ1-2, with unresolved D. V dropped 5 bases and J dropped 8 bases, with 15 bases sitting between them. The CDR3 extends over 13 amino acids. The CDR3 spells CASSAFGDGGYTF. CDR3 in DNA: TGTGCCAGCAGTGCCTTTGGGGATGGAGGCTACACCTTC.

The table lists this clonotype with a count of one. The rearrangement joins TRBV9 to TRBJ2-3; 9 nucleotides align to TRBD2. The CDR3 sequence is 16 residues long. Germline V CDR1 and CDR2: SGDLS, YYNGEE. Unmatched junction bases numbered 6, after V lost 3 bases and J lost 1 base. CDR3 coding DNA: TGTGCCAGCAGCGCCGTAGCGGGGGCAGGCACAGATACGCAGTATTTT. This encodes CASSAVAGAGTDTQYF.

This chain joins TRBV20-1 and TRBJ1-2, with D perhaps TRBD1 (5 bases). This CDR3 comprises 13 residues. Trimming stripped 6 bases from V and 3 bases from J, with 14 bases between. From germline, CDR1 is DFQATT and CDR2 SNEGSKA (reference sequence). Written as DNA, the CDR3 is TGCAGTGCCCCCGGGCGGGGCGACTATGGCTACACCTTC. Its protein is CSAPGRGDYGYTF.

This sequence joins TRBV9 and TRBJ1-2, with D maybe TRBD1 (5 bases). CDR1 and CDR2 from the germline V gene are SGDLS and YYNGEE. The CDR3 loop spans 13 amino acids. The germline V and J ends were trimmed by 0 bases and 8 bases, with 11 bases remaining between them. CDR3 amino acids: CASSVVQGWGYTF. The CDR3 DNA reads TGTGCCAGCAGCGTAGTCCAGGGATGGGGCTACACCTTC. Drawing the rest from reference TRBV9 and TRBJ1-2, the complete variable domain is DSGVTQTPKHLITATGQRVTLRCSPRSGDLSVYWYQQSLDQGLQFLIQYYNGEERAKGNILERFSAQQFPDLHSELNLSSLELGDSALYFCASSVVQGWGYTFGSGTRLTVV.

V gene TRBV9 combines with J gene TRBJ2-1; 7 bases fit TRBD2. V shed 7 bases and J 0 bases; nucleotides not matched to a gene: 7. CDR3 length equals 15 residues. The germline V gene has CDR1 SGDLS and CDR2 YYNGEE. The CDR3 nucleotides read TGTGCCAGCGGCGCCGGGGGGACCTCCTACAATGAGCAGTTCTTC. Translating it yields CASGAGGTSYNEQFF.

This clonotype was seen more than once but under ten times. The chain carries TRBV29-1 and TRBJ2-4, with 11 bases aligning to TRBD1. The J call may not be correct, given that the DNA end is closer to TRBJ2-7. Germline CDR1 and CDR2: SQVTM and ANQGSEA. The CDR3 extends over 13 amino acids. The CDR3 region is CSVQRDRGAEQYF. CDR3 nucleotides: TGCAGCGTTCAAAGGGACAGGGGGGCCGAGCAGTACTTC.

This clonotype has more than one count but fewer than ten. This chain links TRBV20-1 with TRBJ1-4, with D possibly matching TRBD1 (6 bases). This CDR3 comprises 14 residues. CDR1 DFQATT and CDR2 SNEGSKA come from the germline V gene (reference sequence). V lost 7 bases and J 0 bases, leaving 12 bases between the germline ends. The CDR3 here is CSVLQGSTNEKLFF. The CDR3, as DNA: TGCAGTGTTTTACAGGGCTCAACTAATGAAAAACTGTTTTTT.

The CDR3 DNA sequence: TGTGCCAGCAGCTTTCTGAGCGGGGGGGCGAAAGATACGCAGTATTTT. It translates to CASSFLSGGAKDTQYF. J is TRBJ2-3 and V is TRBV7-8; TRBD2 matches 10 bases. Losses at the gene ends were 3 bases for V and 5 bases for J; bases not matched to a gene: 8. Germline CDR1 SGHVS, CDR2 FQNEAQ. This CDR3 spans 16 amino acids.

The rearrangement links TRBV15 to TRBJ2-7, with 9 bases identical to TRBD2. Germline CDR1 reads LNHNV; CDR2 reads YYDKDF (reference sequence). The CDR3 is made up of 11 amino acids. Trimming cost V 3 bases and J 12 bases; bases outside gene matches: 3. CDR3 sequence: CATSSHSGGYF. The CDR3 nucleotides are TGTGCCACCAGCAGCCATAGCGGGGGGTACTTC.

V usage is TRBV29-1 and J usage is TRBJ1-4; 10 nucleotides agree with TRBD1. V lost 5 bases to trimming and J lost 8 bases; unmatched junction nucleotides: 8. The CDR3 sequence is 14 residues long. Germline V CDR1 and CDR2: SQVTM, ANQGSEA. The CDR3 DNA is TGCAGCGTTCGCCCCGGGACAGGGGAGGAAAAACTGTTTTTT. This codes for CSVRPGTGEEKLFF.

In this sample, this clonotype turned up a few times. The CDR3 DNA reads as TGCAGTGCTCTAGGGAGCGGGGGGTTAGAGACCCAGTACTTC. Residues: CSALGSGGLETQYF. The gene calls are TRBV20-1 and TRBJ2-5; 9 bases agree with TRBD2. This CDR3 spans 14 amino acids. The junction had 8 bases not matched to a gene; V was cut back by 5 bases and J by 4 bases. Germline loops: CDR1 DFQATT, CDR2 SNEGSKA (reference sequence).

The chain employs TRBV27 and TRBJ2-5; 10 bases align to TRBD2. This CDR3 has 17 amino acids. J lost 9 bases, V lost 2 bases, and 15 bases had no gene match. Germline lookup yields CDR1 MNHEY and CDR2 SMNVEV (reference sequence). The CDR3 loop reads CASSLRTGTSVESAQYF. CDR3 DNA sequence: TGTGCCAGCAGTTTAAGGACCGGGACTAGCGTAGAGTCGGCCCAGTACTTC.